This T cell receptor beta chain was captured by sequencing in a study of shared clonotypes between healthy human individuals. Only in-frame clones appear in the TCRdb table, and some are missing; sequencing was by immunoSEQ multiplex PCR. This table holds about 1.9 million clones, roughly 95% found once. The naive CD8 population came from CD45RO-negative cells selected for CCR7, without terminally differentiated effector memory CD45RA+ cells. Looked up from germline, CDR1 is SGHDN and CDR2 is FVKESK. Trimming took 4 bases from V and 4 from J; bases not matched to a gene: 6. This CDR3 has 16 amino acids.

The chain is built from TRBV14 and TRBJ2-3, with TRBD2 matching over 12 bases. The specimen sequenced was naive CD8+ T cells from PBMCs. The origin of this receptor is a man aged 18 to 35 in good health. Some clones in this sample may be carry-over from other donors' samples. The CDR3 sequence: CASSPRLAGASDTQYF. The CDR3 DNA reads TGTGCCAGCAGCCCTCGACTAGCGGGAGCCTCAGATACGCAGTATTTT.